A single sample is the source of the 15 T cell receptor beta chains below, sequenced in a study of blood T cells in healthy people across ages. For the second PCR, which ran for about 7 to 12 cycles, a sample-barcoded 5' primer and a J-beta primer mix were used. In TCRdb, the 5' RACE reads were re-called with MiXCR into one record per CDR3 protein. The repertoire consists of around 1,000,000 distinct CDR3 sequences, with 35% to 40% occurring once and the leading ten covering about an eighth. The sequenced sample was blood. The receptors were sampled from a young man in good health.

This clonotype was counted only a few times. The genes are TRBV4-3 and TRBJ2-3, with no clear D. Per germline, CDR1 LGHNA and CDR2 YSLEER. There are 15 residues in the CDR3. Trimming pared 0 bases from V and 7 bases from J, leaving 14 bases between. CDR3 protein: CASSQDWGTPNTQYF. CDR3 nucleotide sequence: TGCGCCAGCAGCCAAGATTGGGGAACACCAAATACGCAGTATTTT.

This clonotype has just a few counts. The chain employs TRBV20-1 and TRBJ2-4; D possibly corresponds to TRBD1 (6 bases). The germline V gene has CDR1 DFQATT and CDR2 SNEGSKA (reference sequence). V shed 6 bases and J shed 0 bases, with 9 bases lying between them. The CDR3 has 13 amino acids. In DNA, the CDR3 is TGCAGTGCCAACAGGGAAGCCAAAAACATTCAGTACTTC. Translated: CSANREAKNIQYF.

This clonotype appeared a few times. This chain's CDR3 is CASSPAEAGFAGYTF. For the CDR3, the DNA is TGTGCCAGCAGCCCAGCTGAGGCGGGGTTCGCCGGCTACACCTTC. The gene calls are TRBV11-2 and TRBJ1-2; D not certain. Germline V CDR1 and CDR2: SGHAT, FQNNGV. The V end lost 5 bases, the J end lost 8 bases, and 21 bases lay between the germline ends. There are 15 residues in the CDR3. The complete variable domain, with remaining parts taken from reference TRBV11-2 and TRBJ1-2, reads EAGVAQSPRYKIIEKRQSVAFWCNPISGHATLYWYQQILGQGPKLLIQFQNNGVVDDSQLPKDRFSAERLKGVDSTLKIQPAKLEDSAVYLCASSPAEAGFAGYTFGSGTRLTVV.

This chain connects TRBV11-2 to TRBJ2-1; 8 bases align to TRBD1. CDR3 size: 15 residues. Losses at the gene ends were 3 bases for V and 7 bases for J; bases not matched to a gene: 8. Germline V CDR1 and CDR2: SGHAT, FQNNGV. The chain's CDR3 is CASSLDRDRRNEQFF. In nucleotides, the CDR3 is TGTGCCAGCAGCTTGGACAGGGATAGACGGAATGAGCAGTTCTTC.

The genes are TRBV3-1 and TRBJ1-1; 7 bases line up with TRBD1. J lost 3 bases, V lost 5 bases, and 9 bases had no gene match. The CDR3 sequence is 15 residues long. Germline lookup yields CDR1 LGHDT and CDR2 YNNKEL (reference sequence). CDR3 loop: CASSYRGGRDTEAFF. The CDR3, as DNA: TGTGCCAGCAGCTATCGAGGGGGCAGGGACACTGAAGCTTTCTTT.

This clonotype was seen a handful of times. V usage is TRBV6-5 and J usage is TRBJ1-4; D call uncertain. The CDR3 has 13 amino acids. V lost 6 bases to trimming and J lost 8 bases, with 13 bases between them. Germline CDR1 and CDR2: MNHEY and SVGAGI. CDR3 amino acids: CASRGGPGEKLFF. Written as DNA, the CDR3 is TGTGCCAGCAGAGGAGGTCCGGGGGAAAAACTGTTTTTT.

This chain links TRBV20-1 with TRBJ2-3, with TRBD2 as a possible D gene (5 bases). The CDR3 loop spans 15 amino acids. With 1 base removed from V and 2 bases from J, the gap between germline ends came to 13 bases. Looked up from germline, CDR1 is DFQATT and CDR2 is SNEGSKA (reference sequence). DNA of the CDR3: TGCAGTGCTAGAGGGAACGGACGGGACACAGATACGCAGTATTTT. The encoded protein is CSARGNGRDTDTQYF.

There are a few counts of this clonotype. This chain connects TRBV12-3 or TRBV12-4 to TRBJ1-2; 9 nucleotides match TRBD1. The junction had 7 bases not matched to a gene; V was cut back by 6 bases and J by 8 bases. The CDR3 is 13 residues long. CDR3: CASSLTGGEGYTF. The CDR3 region has the DNA TGTGCCAGCAGCCTTACAGGGGGCGAGGGCTACACCTTC.

The V and J genes are TRBV20-1 and TRBJ1-6; TRBD1 agrees at 7 bases. CDR1 is DFQATT and CDR2 is SNEGSKA in the germline V gene (reference sequence). The J segment lost 7 bases and the V segment lost 0 bases, leaving 3 bases of the junction unmatched. The CDR3 covers 14 residues. The DNA for the CDR3 is TGCAGTGCTAGAGACGGGACAGAGAATTCACCCCTCCACTTT. Residues: CSARDGTENSPLHF.

The gene calls are TRBV2 and TRBJ2-3; D not certain. Germline V gene lookup returns CDR1 SNHLY and CDR2 FYNNEI. This CDR3 comprises 15 residues. Trimming took off 7 bases at V and 1 base at J, with 15 bases between the two ends. This CDR3 reads CASTVPTGGTDTQYF. CDR3 nucleotide sequence: TGTGCCAGCACCGTCCCAACTGGCGGCACAGATACGCAGTATTTT.

A few counts support this clonotype. The rearrangement joins TRBV2 to TRBJ2-3, with 9 bases fitting TRBD2. The CDR3 covers 13 residues. Germline CDR1 SNHLY, CDR2 FYNNEI. With V trimmed by 2 bases and J by 8 bases, 2 bases remained unmatched. The CDR3 loop reads CASSELTSGTQYF. The DNA for the CDR3 is TGTGCCAGCAGTGAACTGACTAGCGGTACGCAGTATTTT.

In this sample, this clonotype turned up a few times. This sequence joins TRBV14 and TRBJ1-4; D is undetermined. The CDR3 length is 12 residues. Trimming stripped 4 bases from V and 6 bases from J, with 6 bases between. Germline V gene sequence: CDR1 SGHDN, CDR2 FVKESK. The CDR3 region is CASSPRHEKLFF. The DNA of the CDR3 is TGTGCCAGCAGCCCTCGGCATGAAAAACTGTTTTTT.

With regard to this clonotype: At one end the junction does not follow the germline gene, possibly because of a read error. The chain combines TRBV12-3 or TRBV12-4 with TRBJ2-1; D gene uncertain. The CDR3 contains 11 residues. CDR3 sequence: CVSSYCNEQFF. The CDR3 DNA sequence: TGTGTCAGCAGTTACTGCAATGAGCAGTTCTTC.

A note on this clonotype: A much larger clonotype is one base distant, so this may be a read error. The J gene is TRBJ2-1, the V gene TRBV6-6, with unresolved D. V shed 2 bases and J shed 10 bases, with 6 bases lying between them. This CDR3 has 11 residues. Germline CDR1 is MNHNY and CDR2 is SVGAGI (reference sequence). This CDR3 reads CASSYAEEQFF. The DNA for the CDR3 is TGTGCCAGCAGTTACGCGGAGGAGCAGTTCTTC.

The rearrangement links TRBV18 to TRBJ1-5; unclear D gene. Germline lookup yields CDR1 KGHSH and CDR2 LQKENI. Between the trimmed V and J ends, which lost 2 bases and 4 bases, there was a span of 12 bases. This CDR3 is built from 15 residues. CDR3 sequence: CASSPLGKTNQPQHF. For the CDR3, the DNA is TGTGCCAGCTCACCATTGGGGAAGACTAATCAGCCCCAGCATTTT.